This TCR beta chain originates from a study of T cell responses to AZD1222 COVID-19 vaccine. The study, taken as a whole, reports: No day 14 peak samples; only post-peak repertoires were characterized.

In regard to this clone: The antigen is unknown.

Assay used: immunoSEQ multiplex PCR; TCRdb lists only in-frame clones, some missing. In the table there are roughly 100,000 clones, around 82% of which are singletons. Germline V gene sequence: CDR1 LGHNA, CDR2 YNFKEQ. This CDR3 region has 15 residues. V trimming: 3 bases; J trimming: 2 bases; junction bases outside the gene matches: 4. Sequencing was performed on peripheral blood, taken on day 0 of AZD1222 vaccination. V gene TRBV4-2 combines with J gene TRBJ1-2; TRBD1 matches 9 bases. The origin of this receptor is an adult in good health. The CDR3: CASSQAGTGNYGYTF. Written as DNA, the CDR3 is TGTGCCAGCAGCCAGGCCGGGACAGGGAACTATGGCTACACCTTC.